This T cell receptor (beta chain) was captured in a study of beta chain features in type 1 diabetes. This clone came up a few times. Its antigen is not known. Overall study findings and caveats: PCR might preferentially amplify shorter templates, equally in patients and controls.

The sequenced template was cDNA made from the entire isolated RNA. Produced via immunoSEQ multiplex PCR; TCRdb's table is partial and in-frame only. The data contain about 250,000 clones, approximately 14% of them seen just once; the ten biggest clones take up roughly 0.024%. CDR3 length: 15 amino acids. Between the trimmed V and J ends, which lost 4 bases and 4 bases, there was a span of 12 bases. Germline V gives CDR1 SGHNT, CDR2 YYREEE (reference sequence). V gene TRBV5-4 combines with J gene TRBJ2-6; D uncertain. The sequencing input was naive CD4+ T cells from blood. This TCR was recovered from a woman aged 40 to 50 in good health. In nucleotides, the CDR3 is TGTGCCAGCAGCGGAGCGAACTTCGGGGCCAACGTCCTGACTTTC. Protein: CASSGANFGANVLTF. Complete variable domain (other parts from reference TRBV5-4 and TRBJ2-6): ETGVTQSPTHLIKTRGQQVTLRCSSQSGHNTVSWYQQALGQGPQFIFQYYREEENGRGNFPPRFSGLQFPNYSSELNVNALELDDSALYLCASSGANFGANVLTFGAGSRLTVL.